This T cell receptor (beta chain) is from a study of cytomegalovirus exposure and HLA in healthy donors (dated by TCRdb to 2016 to 2017). With respect to the entire study: An earlier analysis of roughly 610 of the donors reported roughly 300 Gb of sequence data and 117 million unique TCR beta sequences obtained from some 170 million T cells. Along with the roughly 610-subject first cohort, a separate validation cohort of more than 90 different subjects was used. In a later analysis, previously published TCR beta repertoires from 670 or so donors were re-analyzed and high-resolution HLA genotyping was added so that TCR occurrence patterns could be studied. The study aimed to test whether signatures of past pathogen exposure could be identified by cataloging public T cell receptors. Alongside the repertoire data, information on donor age, sex, ethnicity and CMV serostatus was compiled. HLA typing covered class I and class II loci at four-digit resolution. Every discovery cohort repertoire had been produced on one sequencing platform. Several DR-DQ haplotypes were handled as single units for association and clustering, since linkage in the cohort was strong. Of the 350 to 450 genotyped donors, roughly 80% were placed in the genetic ancestry cluster associated with self-reported Caucasian donors. An earlier analysis of about 620 of the donors applied high-throughput TCR beta sequencing to assess whether each TCR beta V gene segment acted as functional or pseudogenic. About 280 gigabases of sequencing data and tens of millions of unique TCR sequences were included in an early release covering roughly 600 HLA-typed donors. The study combined high-throughput TCR immunosequencing, statistical association of individual TCRs with disease status, and machine learning to predict cytomegalovirus infection status. In the later analysis, no new phenotypic data were used to find candidate immune exposures; instead, reliance was placed on TCR beta sequences and their occurrence across donors. Typing coverage varied by locus: roughly 629-640 donors for A, B, C, DRB1 and DQB1; more than 500 for DQA1; more than 600 for DPA1; some 470 for DPB1. The T cell repertoires of around 730 subjects were profiled by immunosequencing and related to cytomegalovirus serostatus. Among under 450 genotyped donors of the cohort, an average of 235,054 unique TCR beta nucleotide sequences were sequenced per donor, roughly 18% of them non-productive. A later genetic analysis took genome-wide SNP genotypes for about three fifths of the 666 donors and used that subset as a discovery cohort. General findings and caveats noted by the study authors: In a later genetic analysis, a missense DCLRE1C variant was associated with V-gene and J-gene trimming of TCR beta chains, and the association was replicated in an independent cohort. In an earlier analysis of some 500 of the donors, most TCR beta V segments appeared in productive rearrangements about 90% or about 30% of the time, broadly matching IMGT annotations. At a false discovery rate of 0.05, a later analysis linked about 17,000 TCR beta sequences to specific HLA alleles. Most TCR sequences were seen in very few donors, while some public TCRs were found in many individuals. Because counts were too low, 15 to 20 rarely observed V segments, including chromosome 9 orphons, were excluded from the earlier analysis of a few hundred of the donors. Three of the identified cytomegalovirus-associated TCR beta chains were confirmed in vitro to be specific for cytomegalovirus antigens. The only immune exposure information available for the cohort was CMV serostatus. When HLA alleles, especially DR and DQ, strongly co-occurred, attributing TCR associations to individual alleles was difficult. In a later analysis, several top co-occurrence clusters were reported to appear linked to parvovirus B19, influenza, CMV and Epstein-Barr virus. Because HLA typing was unavailable for some donors at each locus, only the typed subset was used in association tests. According to a later genetic analysis, donors in an Asian-associated ancestry cluster had fewer N-insertions in productive TCRs than the approximately 700-donor mean. A further reported finding was that TCR beta sequences accurately predicted the HLA-A and HLA-B alleles for most subjects in the first cohort. A group of highly shared sequence variants was considered likely to be a technical artifact of the sequencing pipeline. The authors suggested that the approach could potentially be generalized to other disease states and immunological phenotypes. The classifier was reported to diagnose cytomegalovirus status with high specificity and sensitivity in both the original and validation cohorts. Presence/absence analyses assumed roughly uniform sequencing depth across donors, an assumption that may not hold. In the study, around 150 TCR beta chains were listed as associated with cytomegalovirus. The 87-base-pair reads could not distinguish some IMGT-functional V segments, including TRBV6-2 and TRBV6-3, so those segments were excluded. In this cohort, only TCR beta chains were sequenced, and detectable features were limited by the absence of alpha or paired-chain data. According to a later analysis, TCR association rates differed among HLA loci, with DRB1 alleles showing the most associated TCRs and HLA-C alleles showing the fewest. Correlated functional status among segregating V segments might reflect linkage disequilibrium, but an unknown experimental factor could not be ruled out. In a later analysis, most CMV-associated TCR beta chains were found to appear HLA-restricted, with HLA associations seemingly driven largely by CMV exposure. A later analysis found that HLA-associated TCR beta chains were more clonally expanded and had lower generation probabilities than equally common non-associated chains.

The library was obtained by the immunoSEQ multiplex PCR assay. For the multiplex PCR, a mixture combining 60 forward primers for TCR Vbeta segments and 13 reverse primers for TCR Jbeta segments was used. The CDR3 region of rearranged TCR beta genes was amplified from genomic DNA with a multiplex PCR assay. Amplified TCR beta libraries were sequenced as 87-base-pair reads on the Illumina HiSeq System. The authors' analysis ran thus. Across the 670 or so repertoires, a later analysis counted about 81 million unique TCR beta chains, around 11 million of which were shared by at least two donors. To remove PCR and sequencing errors, raw reads were error-corrected and collapsed into unique sequences using a nearest-neighbor algorithm that merged closely related sequences. To assign V, D and J gene segments, CDR3 sequences were aligned to IMGT reference sequences. For a sequence to be retained, a match of at least six nucleotides to both a V gene segment and a J gene segment was required. A rearrangement counted as productive if the CDR3 had no stop codons and remained in frame with V and J, and every other rearrangement counted as non-productive. CDR3 was defined according to IMGT convention as the region running from the second conserved V-encoded cysteine to the conserved J-encoded phenylalanine. The earlier analysis of fewer than 700 of the donors excluded sequences that lacked an unambiguous match to a single V gene segment. An earlier analysis of 587 of the donors called V segments functional above 56.7% productive rearrangements and segregating when the between-donor standard deviation exceeded 5%. A statistical classification framework was built for diagnosing cytomegalovirus status from the catalog of TCR beta chain sequences. V and J gene assignment, in a later analysis, came from comparing TCR nucleotide sequences with IMGT/GENE-DB human TR gene sequences. In a later analysis, CDR3 sequences and most-parsimonious VDJ recombination scenarios were assigned using the TCRdist pipeline. In a later analysis, each TCR beta chain was defined by its CDR3 amino acid sequence together with its V-gene family, and reads without a unique V-gene family were excluded. A later analysis removed 550 to 700 highly shared, low-generation-probability nucleotide sequences to deal with suspected cross-contamination and a sequencing artifact. In a later analysis, a clonal expansion index was calculated for each public chain from normalized within-repertoire ranks of inferred template counts. Generation probabilities in a later analysis came from a VDJ recombination model fitted to out-of-frame rearrangements, and those results were checked against IGoR. In a later analysis, hypergeometric tests were used to score TCR-TCR, TCR-HLA and TCR-CMV co-occurrence, with a repertoire-size bias correction applied to TCR pairs. False discovery rates were estimated in a later analysis by permuting HLA or CMV assignments 20 times. In a later analysis, co-occurring TCRs were grouped using DBSCAN, with TCRdist sequence similarity added in when clustering inside HLA-allele-positive subsets. For co-occurrence clustering, repertoires with fewer than 30,000 or more than 120,000 public chains were excluded, along with four to six repertoires with anomalous nucleotide sharing. TCRdb obtained this table from immuneACCESS and retained in-frame rearrangements with V and J assigned. These tables miss some clones; where compared with another copy, unresolved V genes account for less than half of the shortfall, and the remainder is unexplained. V, J and clone size are taken as reported in that table, and D and trimming were inferred from the DNA itself. The table for this sample lists about 180,000 clones; around four fifths of them were counted only once. 1.3% of the sample rests with the top ten.

The CDR3 goes from the cysteine to the phenylalanine over 15 residues. Just CDR3 DNA is preserved here, 45 bases in frame from base 1. The germline V gene encodes CDR1 SGHDT and CDR2 YYEEEE. The V and J ends are trimmed by 3 bases and 3 bases, leaving 14 bases between them. In the case of this clone: The antigen it binds to is not known. The record has no base qualities; no much larger clone is one base away.

The cohort consisted of hundreds of healthy bone marrow donors. Cohort members were all nominally healthy when sampled, although unrecorded immune exposures were likely present. The donor tested CMV seronegative, placing the donor among the roughly 340 seronegative members of the cohort. Every donor gave a peripheral blood sample, and the peripheral blood mononuclear cells from that sample were used for TCR beta sequencing. Genomic DNA extraction from the blood cell samples was performed with the Qiagen DNeasy Blood Extraction Kit. The receptor comes from a man aged 25-45 years in good health and CMV-seronegative. The rearrangement combines TRBV5-6 with TRBJ2-3; a tentative D call is TRBD2 (6 bases match). The source material was PBMCs. Read as DNA, the sequence is TGTGCCAGCAGCTCACGGACCGGAGGGACAGATACGCAGTATTTT. It encodes CASSSRTGGTDTQYF.